This T cell receptor beta chain was profiled in a study of shared clonotypes between healthy human individuals. Study details: The donor group consisted of two women and a few men, aged 18 to 49.

Only in-frame clones appear in the TCRdb table, and some are missing; sequencing was by immunoSEQ multiplex PCR. The sample has millions of clones; over 85% are singletons. This clone was observed a single time. Germline CDR1 and CDR2: SGHRS and YFSETQ. The CDR3 is 16 residues long. V shed 4 bases and J shed 4 bases, with 20 bases lying between them. V and J are TRBV5-1 and TRBJ2-5; D tentatively reads TRBD1 or TRBD2 (5 bases each). This receptor was obtained from a man younger than 30 in good health. Sequenced: naive CD4+ T cells sorted from blood. The subset: CD45RA+ positively selected. The CDR3 loop reads CASSGDPNTSRETQYF. The CDR3 nucleotides read TGCGCCAGCAGCGGGGACCCTAATACCTCTCGAGAGACCCAGTACTTC. Complete variable domain (other parts from reference TRBV5-1 and TRBJ2-5): KAGVTQTPRYLIKTRGQQVTLSCSPISGHRSVSWYQQTPGQGLQFLFEYFSETQRNKGNFPGRFSGRQFSNSRSEMNVSTLELGDSALYLCASSGDPNTSRETQYFGPGTRLLVL.